A selection of T cell receptor beta chains follows, all from one sample in a study of CD8 T cells in ankylosing spondylitis. TCRdb ran MiXCR on the 5' RACE reads and lists one entry per CDR3 protein. Among fewer than 80,000 distinct CDR3 sequences listed, about 5.4% were seen once. The sequencing sample was made of blood, either unsorted or a sorted T cell fraction (not recorded which). The receptors stem from a male donor with ankylosing spondylitis or in good health (not recorded which). The conserved cysteine and the conserved F or W are not part of the CDR3 here. Each record gives: V gene, CDR3 protein.

v_gene: TRBV20-1; CDR3aa: SARSPRQSTYEQY
v_gene: TRBV29-1; CDR3aa: SVRAGTEESYEQY
v_gene: TRBV9; CDR3aa: ASSPTGQNTGELF
v_gene: TRBV27; CDR3aa: ASSLKGQTNSPLH
v_gene: TRBV4-3; CDR3aa: ASSRGGGTVQETQY
v_gene: TRBV18; CDR3aa: ASSPPVTGELF
v_gene: TRBV6-1; CDR3aa: ASRINRVTGELF
v_gene: TRBV5-6; CDR3aa: ASSLGTATDTQY
v_gene: TRBV7-2; CDR3aa: ASSFWTERDTQY
v_gene: TRBV28; CDR3aa: ASRKTLTDLYGYT
v_gene: TRBV30; CDR3aa: AWSVGDTRYNEQF
v_gene: TRBV5-5; CDR3aa: ASSGRQGNIQY
v_gene: TRBV7-7; CDR3aa: ASSPGTAITYEQY
v_gene: TRBV7-3; CDR3aa: ASSLSRAPDTQY
v_gene: TRBV6-1; CDR3aa: ASRQQGQSAGELF
v_gene: TRBV7-8; CDR3aa: ASSLVRGRDSSYEQY
v_gene: TRBV5-1; CDR3aa: ASSLAQGVREQY
v_gene: TRBV5-1; CDR3aa: ASSGPGTSSRELF
v_gene: TRBV7-6; CDR3aa: ASSSDAEAF
v_gene: TRBV7-6; CDR3aa: ASSPGQANYGYT
v_gene: TRBV28; CDR3aa: ASSLTHGEAF
v_gene: TRBV12-3/TRBV12-4; CDR3aa: ASSLAGTGYGYT
v_gene: TRBV2; CDR3aa: ASSRDLNYGYT
v_gene: TRBV19; CDR3aa: ASLYKGRNYGYT
v_gene: TRBV10-3; CDR3aa: AIGRGGLTYYEQY
v_gene: TRBV5-6; CDR3aa: ASSFGGPPYEQY
v_gene: TRBV7-8; CDR3aa: ASSFRGLSYNEQF
v_gene: TRBV5-1; CDR3aa: ASSLEGKDTDTQY
v_gene: TRBV28; CDR3aa: ASSSSGTGGFYEQY